Listed below are T cell receptor beta chains from one sample, sequenced in a study of T-cell reconstitution after alpha-beta-depleted transplantation in children. One entry per CDR3 protein results from TCRdb running MiXCR on the PCR reads. The sample includes approximately 400,000 distinct CDR3 sequences, about 17% seen only once; the top ten take 25% to 30%. The sample in question was PBMCs, mostly from graft donor cells, obtained 360 days after TCRalphabeta/CD19-depleted stem cell transplant. These receptor sequences come from a boy in the first two years of life who had a stem cell transplant for Wiskott-Aldrich syndrome, so the T cells may come from the graft donor. CDR3s include the opening cysteine and the closing phenylalanine or tryptophan. The order of the fields is CDR3 protein, V gene, J gene.

cdr3_aa: CASSSGQGMAFF; v_call: TRBV7-9; j_call: TRBJ1-1
cdr3_aa: CASLAGWGETQYF; v_call: TRBV5-1; j_call: TRBJ2-5
cdr3_aa: CATNQRYGELFF; v_call: TRBV12-5; j_call: TRBJ2-2
cdr3_aa: CASSSLGLAGLTGELFF; v_call: TRBV5-6; j_call: TRBJ2-2
cdr3_aa: CSAYRDGQETQYF; v_call: TRBV20-1; j_call: TRBJ2-5
cdr3_aa: CSAPRTGNYEQYF; v_call: TRBV20-1; j_call: TRBJ2-7
cdr3_aa: CASSDDRVYEQYF; v_call: TRBV3-1; j_call: TRBJ2-7
cdr3_aa: CASSWGESWLAGGTASTDTQYF; v_call: TRBV5-1; j_call: TRBJ2-3
cdr3_aa: CASSLEGHRFLEQYF; v_call: TRBV7-2; j_call: TRBJ2-7
cdr3_aa: CASTSMGGTGGYQPQHF; v_call: TRBV12-3/TRBV12-4; j_call: TRBJ1-5
cdr3_aa: CSVMLSSYNEQFF; v_call: TRBV29-1; j_call: TRBJ2-1
cdr3_aa: CASSQRGTGLNEQFF; v_call: TRBV7-9; j_call: TRBJ2-1
cdr3_aa: CASSQDIPYNEQFF; v_call: TRBV4-1; j_call: TRBJ2-1
cdr3_aa: CASSGGGPLNEQFF; v_call: TRBV2; j_call: TRBJ2-1
cdr3_aa: CASSRRVGQGDYEQYF; v_call: TRBV12-3/TRBV12-4; j_call: TRBJ2-7
cdr3_aa: CASSFWGSGELFF; v_call: TRBV27; j_call: TRBJ2-2
cdr3_aa: CASSERLAGNLYNEQFF; v_call: TRBV10-1; j_call: TRBJ2-1
cdr3_aa: CASSPLGLGQYF; v_call: TRBV28; j_call: TRBJ2-7
cdr3_aa: CASSLVGRQGVWTDTQYF; v_call: TRBV11-2; j_call: TRBJ2-3
cdr3_aa: CASSFMADTQYF; v_call: TRBV7-2; j_call: TRBJ2-3
cdr3_aa: CAISQYILTGTSGYNEQFF; v_call: TRBV10-3; j_call: TRBJ2-1
cdr3_aa: CSVRLAATQYF; v_call: TRBV29-1; j_call: TRBJ2-3
cdr3_aa: CASSSRTDKETQYF; v_call: TRBV7-9; j_call: TRBJ2-5
cdr3_aa: CASSSPEYNEQFF; v_call: TRBV2; j_call: TRBJ2-1
cdr3_aa: CASTWGSGRAGTDTQYF; v_call: TRBV2; j_call: TRBJ2-3
cdr3_aa: CASPGTSGIGSDEQFF; v_call: TRBV5-8; j_call: TRBJ2-1
cdr3_aa: CATSLPGLSPLHF; v_call: TRBV15; j_call: TRBJ1-6
cdr3_aa: CASIPPLGPYNEQFF; v_call: TRBV7-9; j_call: TRBJ2-1
cdr3_aa: CASSQSSIGSGEQFF; v_call: TRBV4-3; j_call: TRBJ2-1
cdr3_aa: CASSLNDGEKLFF; v_call: TRBV11-2; j_call: TRBJ1-4
cdr3_aa: CASSFLSGGPKGEQYF; v_call: TRBV12-3/TRBV12-4; j_call: TRBJ2-7
cdr3_aa: CASSYRGQPGELFF; v_call: TRBV6-2/TRBV6-3; j_call: TRBJ2-2
cdr3_aa: CASSQEEGGIYEQYF; v_call: TRBV4-3; j_call: TRBJ2-7
cdr3_aa: CASSVGGAKLYEQYF; v_call: TRBV7-2; j_call: TRBJ2-7
cdr3_aa: CSARTDSHYNEQFF; v_call: TRBV20-1; j_call: TRBJ2-1
cdr3_aa: CASSKDGQETQYF; v_call: TRBV21-1; j_call: TRBJ2-5
cdr3_aa: CASSEAGRGQGYGYTF; v_call: TRBV2; j_call: TRBJ1-2
cdr3_aa: CAVGEQFF; v_call: TRBV28; j_call: TRBJ2-1
cdr3_aa: CASAPHRGYGYTF; v_call: TRBV12-5; j_call: TRBJ1-2
cdr3_aa: CASSLALSSGGYEQYF; v_call: TRBV7-2; j_call: TRBJ2-7
cdr3_aa: CASIIGSYEQYF; v_call: TRBV2; j_call: TRBJ2-7
cdr3_aa: CASSIIGEQFF; v_call: TRBV12-3/TRBV12-4; j_call: TRBJ2-1
cdr3_aa: CASREGLEQYF; v_call: TRBV5-1; j_call: TRBJ2-7
cdr3_aa: CASSLRKGVGTDTQYF; v_call: TRBV3-1; j_call: TRBJ2-3
cdr3_aa: CASSLGQRRDTEAFF; v_call: TRBV12-3/TRBV12-4; j_call: TRBJ1-1
cdr3_aa: CSARPGTSGRGEQFF; v_call: TRBV20-1; j_call: TRBJ2-1
cdr3_aa: CASSLGRTSYFTNEQFF; v_call: TRBV12-3/TRBV12-4; j_call: TRBJ2-1
cdr3_aa: CSARDYHRASGHQETQYF; v_call: TRBV20-1; j_call: TRBJ2-5
cdr3_aa: CASSFANRGNGYTF; v_call: TRBV12-3/TRBV12-4; j_call: TRBJ1-2
cdr3_aa: CASSPIWEGRSDTQYF; v_call: TRBV12-3/TRBV12-4; j_call: TRBJ2-3
cdr3_aa: CATSDPNIGEQYF; v_call: TRBV24-1; j_call: TRBJ2-7
cdr3_aa: CASSLGDMRFDEQFF; v_call: TRBV5-6; j_call: TRBJ2-1
cdr3_aa: CASSFAGMNTEAFF; v_call: TRBV12-3/TRBV12-4; j_call: TRBJ1-1
cdr3_aa: CASSIRGLGSPLHF; v_call: TRBV12-3/TRBV12-4; j_call: TRBJ1-6
cdr3_aa: CASSKLAPKSTDTQYF; v_call: TRBV7-2; j_call: TRBJ2-3